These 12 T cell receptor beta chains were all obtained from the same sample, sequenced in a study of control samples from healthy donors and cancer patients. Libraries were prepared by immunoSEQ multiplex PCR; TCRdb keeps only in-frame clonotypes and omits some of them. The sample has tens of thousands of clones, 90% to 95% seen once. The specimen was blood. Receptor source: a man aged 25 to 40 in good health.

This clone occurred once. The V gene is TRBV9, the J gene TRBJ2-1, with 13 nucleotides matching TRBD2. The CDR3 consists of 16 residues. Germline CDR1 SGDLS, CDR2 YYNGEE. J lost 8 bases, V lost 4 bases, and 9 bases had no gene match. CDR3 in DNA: TGTGCCAGCAGCCCCCGGACTAGCGGGAGCAGCGATGAGCAGTTCTTC. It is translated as CASSPRTSGSSDEQFF.

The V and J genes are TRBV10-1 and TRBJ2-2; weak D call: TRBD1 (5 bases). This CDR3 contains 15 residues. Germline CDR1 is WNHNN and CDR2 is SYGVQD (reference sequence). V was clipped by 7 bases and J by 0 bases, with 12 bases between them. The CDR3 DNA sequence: TGCGCCAGCATTGACAGCCTACCGAACACCGGGGAGCTGTTTTTT. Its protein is CASIDSLPNTGELFF.

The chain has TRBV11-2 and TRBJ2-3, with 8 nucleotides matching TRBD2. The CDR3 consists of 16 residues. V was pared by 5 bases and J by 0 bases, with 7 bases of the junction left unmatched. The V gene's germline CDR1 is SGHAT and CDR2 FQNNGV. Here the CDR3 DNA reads TGTGCCAGCAGCCCGAGACTAGCGCTGAGCACAGATACGCAGTATTTT. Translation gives CASSPRLALSTDTQYF.

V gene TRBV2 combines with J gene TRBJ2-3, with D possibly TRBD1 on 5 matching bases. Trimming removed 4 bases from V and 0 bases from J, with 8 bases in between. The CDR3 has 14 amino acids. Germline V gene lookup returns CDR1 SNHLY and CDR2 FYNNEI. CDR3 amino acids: CASSGTRSTDTQYF. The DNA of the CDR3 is TGTGCCAGCAGTGGGACAAGAAGCACAGATACGCAGTATTTT.

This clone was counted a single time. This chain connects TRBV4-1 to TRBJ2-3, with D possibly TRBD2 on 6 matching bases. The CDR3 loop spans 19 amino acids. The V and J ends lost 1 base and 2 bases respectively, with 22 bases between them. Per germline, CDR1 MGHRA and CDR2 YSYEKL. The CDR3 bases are TGCGCCAGCAGCCAAGTGGGAAGGACGGGAGTAAGTTACACAGATACGCAGTATTTT. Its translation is CASSQVGRTGVSYTDTQYF.

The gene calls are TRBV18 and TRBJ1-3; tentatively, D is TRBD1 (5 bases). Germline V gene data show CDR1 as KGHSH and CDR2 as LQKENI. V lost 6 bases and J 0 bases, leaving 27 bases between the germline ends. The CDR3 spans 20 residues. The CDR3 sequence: CASSQIANRDAKSSGNTIYF. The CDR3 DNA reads TGTGCCAGCTCCCAAATTGCCAACCGGGACGCCAAGAGCTCTGGAAACACCATATATTTT.

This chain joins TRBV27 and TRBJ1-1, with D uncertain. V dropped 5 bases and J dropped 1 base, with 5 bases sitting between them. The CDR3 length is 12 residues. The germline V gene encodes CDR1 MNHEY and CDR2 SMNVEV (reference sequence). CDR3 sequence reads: CASSHENTEAFF. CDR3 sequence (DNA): TGTGCCAGCAGTCACGAGAACACTGAAGCTTTCTTT.

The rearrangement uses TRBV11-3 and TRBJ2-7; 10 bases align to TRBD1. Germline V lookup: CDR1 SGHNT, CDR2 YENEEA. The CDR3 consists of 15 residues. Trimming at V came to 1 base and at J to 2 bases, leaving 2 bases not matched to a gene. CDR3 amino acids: CASSLAGTGAYEQYF. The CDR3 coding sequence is TGTGCCAGCAGCTTAGCCGGGACAGGGGCCTACGAGCAGTACTTC.

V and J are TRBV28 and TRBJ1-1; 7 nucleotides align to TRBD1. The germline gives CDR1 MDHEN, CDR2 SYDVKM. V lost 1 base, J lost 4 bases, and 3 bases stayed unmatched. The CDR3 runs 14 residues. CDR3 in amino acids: CASSLSTGPTEAFF. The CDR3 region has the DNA TGTGCCAGCAGTTTATCGACAGGGCCCACTGAAGCTTTCTTT. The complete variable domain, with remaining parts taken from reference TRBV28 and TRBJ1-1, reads DVKVTQSSRYLVKRTGEKVFLECVQDMDHENMFWYRQDPGLGLRLIYFSYDVKMKEKGDIPEGYSVSREKKERFSLILESASTNQTSMYLCASSLSTGPTEAFFGQGTRLTVV.

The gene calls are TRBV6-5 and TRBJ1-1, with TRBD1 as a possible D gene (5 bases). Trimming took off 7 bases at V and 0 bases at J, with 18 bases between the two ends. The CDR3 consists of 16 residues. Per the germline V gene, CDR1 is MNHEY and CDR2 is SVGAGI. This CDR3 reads CASTYSGGTVNTEAFF. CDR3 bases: TGTGCCAGCACCTACTCCGGGGGTACTGTGAACACTGAAGCTTTCTTT.

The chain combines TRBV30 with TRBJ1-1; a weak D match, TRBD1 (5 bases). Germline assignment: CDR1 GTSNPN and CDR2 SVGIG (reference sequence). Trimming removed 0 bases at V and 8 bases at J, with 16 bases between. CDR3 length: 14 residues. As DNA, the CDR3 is TGTGCCTGGAGTGTAATTTCGATACGGGGGGAAGCTTTCTTT. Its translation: CAWSVISIRGEAFF.

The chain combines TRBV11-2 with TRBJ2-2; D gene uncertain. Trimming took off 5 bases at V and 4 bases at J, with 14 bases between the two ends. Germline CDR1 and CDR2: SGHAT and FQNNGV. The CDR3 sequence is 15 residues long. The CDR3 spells CASSHRERSTGELFF. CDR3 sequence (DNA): TGTGCCAGCAGCCACCGAGAAAGAAGCACCGGGGAGCTGTTTTTT.